This paragraph reports one T cell receptor beta chain. This entry comes from a study of T-cell reconstitution after alpha-beta-depleted transplantation in children. Unique molecular identifiers were incorporated when the TCRbeta library was constructed. TCRdb itself ran the PCR reads through MiXCR, one entry per CDR3 protein. The sample consists of about 240,000 distinct CDR3 sequences, over 20% of them appearing once. The sample consisted of PBMCs, taken before TCRalphabeta/CD19-depleted stem cell transplant. The receptor comes from a girl aged 2-15 years with Fanconi anemia, due to receive a stem cell transplant.

The CDR3: CASSTQDRVGEQFF. In DNA, the CDR3 is TGTGCCAGCAGCACCCAGGACAGGGTGGGTGAGCAGTTCTTC. The chain recombines TRBV7-9 with TRBJ2-1; 8 bases are a match to TRBD1. V trimming: 5 bases; J trimming: 9 bases; junction bases outside the gene matches: 9. CDR1 and CDR2 from the germline V gene are SEHNR and FQNEAQ (reference sequence). CDR3 length equals 14 residues.